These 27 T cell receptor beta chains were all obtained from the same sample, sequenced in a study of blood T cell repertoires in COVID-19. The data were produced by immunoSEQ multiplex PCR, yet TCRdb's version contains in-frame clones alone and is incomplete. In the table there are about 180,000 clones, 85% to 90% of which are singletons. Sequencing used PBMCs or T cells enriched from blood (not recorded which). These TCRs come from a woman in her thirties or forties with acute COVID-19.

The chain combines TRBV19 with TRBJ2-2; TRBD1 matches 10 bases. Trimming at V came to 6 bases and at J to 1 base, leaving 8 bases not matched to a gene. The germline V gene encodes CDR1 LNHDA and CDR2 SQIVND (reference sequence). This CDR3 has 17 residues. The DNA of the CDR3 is TGTGCCAGTAGATTTACGTGGGACAGGGGGAACACCGGGGAGCTGTTTTTT. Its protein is CASRFTWDRGNTGELFF.

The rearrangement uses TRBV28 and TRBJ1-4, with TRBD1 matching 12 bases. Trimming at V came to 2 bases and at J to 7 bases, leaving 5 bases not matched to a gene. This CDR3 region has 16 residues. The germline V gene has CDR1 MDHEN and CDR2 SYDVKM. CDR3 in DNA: TGTGCCAGCAGTTTAAGGGGGACAGGGGGCGTTGAAAAACTGTTTTTT. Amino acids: CASSLRGTGGVEKLFF.

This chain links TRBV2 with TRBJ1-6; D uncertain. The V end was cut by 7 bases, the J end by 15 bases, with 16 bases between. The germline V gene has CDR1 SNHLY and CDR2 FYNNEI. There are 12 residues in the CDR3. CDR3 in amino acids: CASTPIGSVLHF. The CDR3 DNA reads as TGTGCCAGCACCCCCATCGGGTCGGTCCTCCACTTT.

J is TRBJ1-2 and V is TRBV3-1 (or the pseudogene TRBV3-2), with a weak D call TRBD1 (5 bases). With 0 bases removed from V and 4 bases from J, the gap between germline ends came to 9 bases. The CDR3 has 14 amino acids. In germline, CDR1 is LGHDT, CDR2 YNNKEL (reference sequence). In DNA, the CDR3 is TGTGCCAGCAGCCAAGATGGGGGGGGCTATGGCTACACCTTC. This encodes CASSQDGGGYGYTF.

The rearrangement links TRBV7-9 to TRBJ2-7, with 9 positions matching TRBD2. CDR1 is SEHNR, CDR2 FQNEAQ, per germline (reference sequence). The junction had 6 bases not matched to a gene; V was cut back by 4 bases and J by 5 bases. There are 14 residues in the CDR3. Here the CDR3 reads CASSSLAGNNEQYF. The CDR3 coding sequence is TGTGCCAGCAGCTCCCTAGCGGGAAATAACGAGCAGTACTTC.

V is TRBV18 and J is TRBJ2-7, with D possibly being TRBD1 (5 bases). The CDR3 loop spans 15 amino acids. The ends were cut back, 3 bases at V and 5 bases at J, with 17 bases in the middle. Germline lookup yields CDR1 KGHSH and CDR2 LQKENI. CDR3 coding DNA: TGTGCCAGCTCACCTCTGCAAGGTCAGGGCAACGAGCAGTACTTC. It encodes CASSPLQGQGNEQYF.

Here the CDR3 reads CASSEQGYEQYF. The CDR3 DNA reads as TGTGCCAGCAGCGAACAGGGCTACGAGCAGTACTTC. The chain links TRBV6-2 or TRBV6-3 to TRBJ2-7; tentative D call: TRBD1 (6 bases). CDR3 size: 12 residues. Trimming removed 6 bases from V and 3 bases from J, with 9 bases in between. The germline V gene has CDR1 MNHEY and CDR2 SVGEGT.

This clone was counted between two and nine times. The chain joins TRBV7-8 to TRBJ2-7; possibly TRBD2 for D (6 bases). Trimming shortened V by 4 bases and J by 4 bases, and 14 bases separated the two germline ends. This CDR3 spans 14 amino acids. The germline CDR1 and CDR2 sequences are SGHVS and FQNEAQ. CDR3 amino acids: CASSSGSAGYEQYF. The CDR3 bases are TGTGCCAGCAGCTCGGGGTCGGCGGGGTACGAGCAGTACTTC.

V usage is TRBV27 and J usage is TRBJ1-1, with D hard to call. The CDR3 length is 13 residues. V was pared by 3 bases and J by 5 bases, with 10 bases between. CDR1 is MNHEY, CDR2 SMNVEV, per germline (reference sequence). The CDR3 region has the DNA TGTGCCAGCAGTTTGAGAGGTCGGACTGAAGCTTTCTTT. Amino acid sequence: CASSLRGRTEAFF.

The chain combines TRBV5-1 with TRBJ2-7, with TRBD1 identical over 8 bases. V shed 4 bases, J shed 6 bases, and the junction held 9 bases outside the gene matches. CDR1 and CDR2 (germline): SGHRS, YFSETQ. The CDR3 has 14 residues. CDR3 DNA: TGCGCCAGCAGCGTCGGGACAGGTTTTTTCGAGCAGTACTTC. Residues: CASSVGTGFFEQYF.

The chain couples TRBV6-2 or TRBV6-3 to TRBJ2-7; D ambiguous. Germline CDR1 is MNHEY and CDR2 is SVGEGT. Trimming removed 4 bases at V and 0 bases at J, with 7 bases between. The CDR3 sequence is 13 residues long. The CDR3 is CASSSQISYEQYF. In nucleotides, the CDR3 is TGTGCCAGCAGTTCACAGATCTCCTACGAGCAGTACTTC.

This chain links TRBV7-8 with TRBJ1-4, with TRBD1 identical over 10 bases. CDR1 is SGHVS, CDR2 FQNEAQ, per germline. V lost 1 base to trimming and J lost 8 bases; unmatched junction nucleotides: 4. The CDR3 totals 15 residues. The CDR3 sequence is CASSLGDRGWEKLFF. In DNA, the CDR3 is TGTGCCAGCAGCTTAGGGGACAGGGGATGGGAAAAACTGTTTTTT.

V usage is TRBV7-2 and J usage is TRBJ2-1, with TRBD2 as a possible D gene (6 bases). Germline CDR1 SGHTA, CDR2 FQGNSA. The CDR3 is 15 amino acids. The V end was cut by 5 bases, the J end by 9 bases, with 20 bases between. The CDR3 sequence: CASSPLAFLRGEQFF. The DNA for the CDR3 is TGTGCCAGCAGCCCCCTAGCGTTCCTCCGGGGTGAGCAGTTCTTC.

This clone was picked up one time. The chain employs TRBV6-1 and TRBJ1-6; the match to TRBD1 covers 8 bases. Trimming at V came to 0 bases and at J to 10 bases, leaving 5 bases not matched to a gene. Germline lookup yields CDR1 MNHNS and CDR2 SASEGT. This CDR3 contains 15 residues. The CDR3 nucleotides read TGTGCCAGCAGTGAAGCAGCAGGGGGCGGATCACCCCTCCACTTT. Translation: CASSEAAGGGSPLHF.

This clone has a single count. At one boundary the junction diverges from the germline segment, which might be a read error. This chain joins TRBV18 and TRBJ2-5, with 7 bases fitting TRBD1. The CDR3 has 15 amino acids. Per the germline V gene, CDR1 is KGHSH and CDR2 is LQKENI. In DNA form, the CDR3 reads TGTGCCAGCTCACCACAAGGACAGGTACAAGCGACCCAGTACTTC. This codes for CASSPQGQVQATQYF.

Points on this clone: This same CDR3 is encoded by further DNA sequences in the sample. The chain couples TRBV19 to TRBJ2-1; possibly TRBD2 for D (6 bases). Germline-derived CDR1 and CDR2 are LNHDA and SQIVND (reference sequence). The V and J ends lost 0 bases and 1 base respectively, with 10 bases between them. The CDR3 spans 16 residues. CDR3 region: CASSIDGGRSYNEQFF. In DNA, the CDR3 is TGTGCCAGTAGTATAGATGGAGGGCGGTCCTACAATGAGCAGTTCTTC.

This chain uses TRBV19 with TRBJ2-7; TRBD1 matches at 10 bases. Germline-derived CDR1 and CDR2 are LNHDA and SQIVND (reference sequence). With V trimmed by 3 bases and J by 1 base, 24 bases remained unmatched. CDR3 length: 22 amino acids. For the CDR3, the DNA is TGTGCCAGTAGTATTCCCTCATTGGGACAGGGGCCTCGTAGCGGCAAGTCCTACGAGCAGTACTTC. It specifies CASSIPSLGQGPRSGKSYEQYF.

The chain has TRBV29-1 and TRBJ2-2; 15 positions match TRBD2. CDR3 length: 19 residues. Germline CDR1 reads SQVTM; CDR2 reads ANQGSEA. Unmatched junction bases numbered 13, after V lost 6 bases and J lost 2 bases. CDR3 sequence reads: CSVDVRGTSGRLNTGELFF. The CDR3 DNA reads TGCAGCGTAGACGTGAGGGGGACTAGCGGGAGGCTTAACACCGGGGAGCTGTTTTTT.

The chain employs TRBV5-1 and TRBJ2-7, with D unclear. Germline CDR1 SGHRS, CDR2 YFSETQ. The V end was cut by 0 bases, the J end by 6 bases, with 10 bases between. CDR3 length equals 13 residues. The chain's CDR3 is CASSLDSTVEQYF. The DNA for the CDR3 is TGCGCCAGCAGCTTGGACTCCACCGTCGAGCAGTACTTC.

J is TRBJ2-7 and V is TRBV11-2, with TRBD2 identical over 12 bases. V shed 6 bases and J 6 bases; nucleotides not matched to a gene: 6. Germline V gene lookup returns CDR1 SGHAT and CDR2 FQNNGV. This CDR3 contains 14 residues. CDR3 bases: TGTGCCAGCAGGACTAGCGGGAGAGGCGGCGAGCAGTACTTC. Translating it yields CASRTSGRGGEQYF.

The CDR3 here is CASAETNSPLHF. CDR3 sequence (DNA): TGTGCCAGCGCGGAAACTAATTCACCCCTCCACTTT. The chain links TRBV19 to TRBJ1-6; the D is unclear. The germline V gene has CDR1 LNHDA and CDR2 SQIVND (reference sequence). The CDR3 runs to 12 residues. V was cut by 9 bases and J by 6 bases, with 9 bases left in between.

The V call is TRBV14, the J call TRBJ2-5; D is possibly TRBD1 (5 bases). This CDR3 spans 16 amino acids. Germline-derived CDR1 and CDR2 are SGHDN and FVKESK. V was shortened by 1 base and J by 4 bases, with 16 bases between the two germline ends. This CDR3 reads CASSQVRWGPGETQYF. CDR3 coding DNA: TGTGCCAGCAGCCAAGTTCGGTGGGGCCCGGGAGAGACCCAGTACTTC. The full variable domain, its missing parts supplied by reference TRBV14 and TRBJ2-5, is EAGVTQFPSHSVIEKGQTVTLRCDPISGHDNLYWYRRVMGKEIKFLLHFVKESKQDESGMPNNRFLAERTGGTYSTLKVQPAELEDSGVYFCASSQVRWGPGETQYFGPGTRLLVL.

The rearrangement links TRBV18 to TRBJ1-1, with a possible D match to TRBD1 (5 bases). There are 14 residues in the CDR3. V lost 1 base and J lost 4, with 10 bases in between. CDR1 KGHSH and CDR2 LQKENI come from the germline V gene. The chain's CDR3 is CASSPRRGTTEAFF. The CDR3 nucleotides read TGTGCCAGCTCACCACGACGGGGGACCACTGAAGCTTTCTTT.

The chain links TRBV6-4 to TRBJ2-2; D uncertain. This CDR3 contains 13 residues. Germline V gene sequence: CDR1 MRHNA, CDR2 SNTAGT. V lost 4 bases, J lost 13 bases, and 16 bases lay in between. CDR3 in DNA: TGTGCCAGCAGTGCCGACGACGTGGGCCGGCTGTTTTTT. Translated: CASSADDVGRLFF.

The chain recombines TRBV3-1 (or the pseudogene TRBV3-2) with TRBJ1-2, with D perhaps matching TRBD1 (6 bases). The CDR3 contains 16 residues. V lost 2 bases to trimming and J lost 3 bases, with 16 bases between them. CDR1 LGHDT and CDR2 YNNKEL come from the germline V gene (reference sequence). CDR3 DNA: TGTGCCAGCAGCCAATTGGACAGTCAAAAAGACTATGGCTACACCTTC. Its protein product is CASSQLDSQKDYGYTF.

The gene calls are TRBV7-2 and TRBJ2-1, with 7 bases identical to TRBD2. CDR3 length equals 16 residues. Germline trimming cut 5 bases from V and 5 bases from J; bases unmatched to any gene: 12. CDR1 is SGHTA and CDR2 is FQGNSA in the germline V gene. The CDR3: CASSTKPGLTHNEQFF. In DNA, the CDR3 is TGTGCCAGCAGCACAAAGCCGGGACTAACCCACAATGAGCAGTTCTTC. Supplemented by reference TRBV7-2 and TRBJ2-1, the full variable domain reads GAGVSQSPSNKVTEKGKDVELRCDPISGHTALYWYRQSLGQGLEFLIYFQGNSAPDKSGLPSDRFSAERTGGSVSTLTIQRTQQEDSAVYLCASSTKPGLTHNEQFFGPGTRLTVL.

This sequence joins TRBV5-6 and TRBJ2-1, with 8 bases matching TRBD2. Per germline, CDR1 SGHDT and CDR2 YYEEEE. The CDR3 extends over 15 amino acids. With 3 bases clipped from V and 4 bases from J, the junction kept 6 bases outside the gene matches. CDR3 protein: CASSSPGGLYNEQFF. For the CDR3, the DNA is TGTGCCAGCAGCTCGCCGGGAGGGTTATACAATGAGCAGTTCTTC.